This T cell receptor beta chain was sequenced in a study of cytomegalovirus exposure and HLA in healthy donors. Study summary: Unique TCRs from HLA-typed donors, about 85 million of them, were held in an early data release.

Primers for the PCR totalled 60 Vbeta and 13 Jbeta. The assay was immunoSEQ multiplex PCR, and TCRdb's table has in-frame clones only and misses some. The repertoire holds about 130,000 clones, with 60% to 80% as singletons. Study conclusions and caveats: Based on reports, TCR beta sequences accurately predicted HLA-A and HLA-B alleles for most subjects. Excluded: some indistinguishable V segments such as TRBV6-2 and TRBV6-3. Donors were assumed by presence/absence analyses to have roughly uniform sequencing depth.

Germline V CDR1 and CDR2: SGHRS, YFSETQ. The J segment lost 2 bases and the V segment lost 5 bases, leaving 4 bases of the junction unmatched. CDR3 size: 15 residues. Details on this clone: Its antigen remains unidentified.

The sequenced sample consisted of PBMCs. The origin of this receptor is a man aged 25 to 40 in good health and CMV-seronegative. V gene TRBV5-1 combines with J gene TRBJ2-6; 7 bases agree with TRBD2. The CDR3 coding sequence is TGCGCCAGCAGTTTTGGACTAGCTGGGGCCAACGTCCTGACTTTC. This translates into CASSFGLAGANVLTF.